These T cell receptor beta chains were read from a single sample in a study of identifying expanded T cells in peripheral blood. The repertoire was sequenced with immunoSEQ multiplex PCR; TCRdb's copy has only in-frame clones and lacks some. The data show some 78,000 clones, 84% seen once. Sequenced material: blood. The receptors originated from a person between 18 and 75 years old in good health. Each CDR3 is given with its conserved first and last residue. Each record gives: CDR3 DNA, CDR3 protein, D gene, J gene, clone size, V gene. The D gene is left open where the match is weak. Part of the rows lack a size; the others show once, few, many or a class for expanded clones.

cdr3_nt: TGTGCCAGCAGCGGACTCTTCACCACAGATACGCAGTATTTT
cdr3_aa: CASSGLFTTDTQYF
d_call: -
j_call: TRBJ2-3
clone_size: -
v_call: TRBV7-2

cdr3_nt: TGTGCCAGCAGCTTAACCGGGGCCAGGGGCGGGTCCGGCTACACCTTC
cdr3_aa: CASSLTGARGGSGYTF
d_call: -
j_call: TRBJ1-2
clone_size: -
v_call: TRBV7-9

cdr3_nt: TGCGCCAGCAGCCACCAAAAAGGAGGGGGGCAACGGGAGCAGTTCTTC
cdr3_aa: CASSHQKGGGQREQFF
d_call: -
j_call: TRBJ2-1
clone_size: -
v_call: TRBV4-1

cdr3_nt: TGTGCCAGCAGCGTGGCTAGCGGGAGCACAGATACGCAGTATTTT
cdr3_aa: CASSVASGSTDTQYF
d_call: TRBD2
j_call: TRBJ2-3
clone_size: -
v_call: TRBV9

cdr3_nt: TGTGCCAGCAGCCTCAGGGGTTACGAGCAGTACTTC
cdr3_aa: CASSLRGYEQYF
d_call: -
j_call: TRBJ2-7
clone_size: -
v_call: TRBV5-4

cdr3_nt: TGTGCCAGCAGCCCTAGTGGGACTCCGGCCCAGCATTTT
cdr3_aa: CASSPSGTPAQHF
d_call: -
j_call: TRBJ1-5
clone_size: -
v_call: TRBV5-6

cdr3_nt: TGTGCCAGCAGTGACGGCATAGTAAATGAAGCTTTCTTT
cdr3_aa: CASSDGIVNEAFF
d_call: -
j_call: TRBJ1-1
clone_size: once
v_call: TRBV6-1

cdr3_nt: TGTGCCAGCAGCCAAGATTGGGGGGCAGGGGGCGCCGGGGCGTACAATGAGCAGTTCTTC
cdr3_aa: CASSQDWGAGGAGAYNEQFF
d_call: TRBD1
j_call: TRBJ2-1
clone_size: once
v_call: TRBV4-2

cdr3_nt: TGTGCCAGCAGCTCGCAAGGCGGGTCCTACACCTTC
cdr3_aa: CASSSQGGSYTF
d_call: -
j_call: TRBJ1-2
clone_size: -
v_call: TRBV7-9

cdr3_nt: TGTGCCAGTAGTACCCTAGCGGGAGGGCCGGGGGAGACCCAGTACTTC
cdr3_aa: CASSTLAGGPGETQYF
d_call: TRBD2
j_call: TRBJ2-5
clone_size: -
v_call: TRBV19

cdr3_nt: TGTGCCAGCAGCTTATGGGCCAGGGACAGGAGGGATACGCAGTATTTT
cdr3_aa: CASSLWARDRRDTQYF
d_call: TRBD1
j_call: TRBJ2-3
clone_size: -
v_call: TRBV7-2

cdr3_nt: TGTGCCAGTAGTATGGGGCTCCCCTACGAGCAGTACTTC
cdr3_aa: CASSMGLPYEQYF
d_call: -
j_call: TRBJ2-7
clone_size: once
v_call: TRBV19

cdr3_nt: TGTGCCAGCAGCCCGGACAGCAATCAGCCCCAGCATTTT
cdr3_aa: CASSPDSNQPQHF
d_call: -
j_call: TRBJ1-5
clone_size: -
v_call: TRBV14

cdr3_nt: TGTGCCAGCAGCCCCGGATTTACGAACACTGAAGCTTTCTTT
cdr3_aa: CASSPGFTNTEAFF
d_call: -
j_call: TRBJ1-1
clone_size: -
v_call: TRBV7-2

cdr3_nt: TGTGCCAGCACCTATAGCAATCAGCCCCAGCATTTT
cdr3_aa: CASTYSNQPQHF
d_call: -
j_call: TRBJ1-5
clone_size: -
v_call: TRBV28

cdr3_nt: TGTGCCAGCGAAATGTGGCCCTATGGCTACACCTTC
cdr3_aa: CASEMWPYGYTF
d_call: -
j_call: TRBJ1-2
clone_size: -
v_call: TRBV28

cdr3_nt: TGTGCCAGCAGTGAATCGATCGGGGAGCTGTTTTTT
cdr3_aa: CASSESIGELFF
d_call: -
j_call: TRBJ2-2
clone_size: -
v_call: TRBV25-1

cdr3_nt: TGTGCCAGCAGTTCAACCTATCGACAGGAGAGGTTTAATGAGCAGTTCTTC
cdr3_aa: CASSSTYRQERFNEQFF
d_call: -
j_call: TRBJ2-1
clone_size: -
v_call: TRBV28

cdr3_nt: TGCGCCAGCAGTCCAGGTGGGGAGACCCAGTACTTC
cdr3_aa: CASSPGGETQYF
d_call: -
j_call: TRBJ2-5
clone_size: -
v_call: TRBV23-1

cdr3_nt: TGCGCCAGCAGCCAAGATTGGCACAGAGATCAGCCCCAGCATTTT
cdr3_aa: CASSQDWHRDQPQHF
d_call: -
j_call: TRBJ1-5
clone_size: -
v_call: TRBV4-3

cdr3_nt: TGCGCCAGCAGCCGAACCTCTGGGGCCAACGTCCTGACTTTC
cdr3_aa: CASSRTSGANVLTF
d_call: -
j_call: TRBJ2-6
clone_size: -
v_call: TRBV5-1

cdr3_nt: TGTGCCACCAGCAGAGTACAGGAATACCATTACAATGAGCAGTTCTTC
cdr3_aa: CATSRVQEYHYNEQFF
d_call: -
j_call: TRBJ2-1
clone_size: -
v_call: TRBV15

cdr3_nt: TGTGCCAGTAGCCGCATCCCCCGAGATGGCTACACCTTC
cdr3_aa: CASSRIPRDGYTF
d_call: -
j_call: TRBJ1-2
clone_size: few
v_call: TRBV19

cdr3_nt: TGCAGTGCTGACGTCCAAGAGACCCAGTACTTC
cdr3_aa: CSADVQETQYF
d_call: -
j_call: TRBJ2-5
clone_size: -
v_call: TRBV20-1

cdr3_nt: TGTGCCAGCAGCCCCCTCGAATATTACGAGCAGTACTTC
cdr3_aa: CASSPLEYYEQYF
d_call: -
j_call: TRBJ2-7
clone_size: -
v_call: TRBV28

cdr3_nt: TGTGCCACCAGCTGGAGGTCCAACACCGGGGAGCTGTTTTTT
cdr3_aa: CATSWRSNTGELFF
d_call: -
j_call: TRBJ2-2
clone_size: -
v_call: TRBV15

cdr3_nt: TGTGCCAGTAGTATCACCGGTACGCAGTATTTT
cdr3_aa: CASSITGTQYF
d_call: -
j_call: TRBJ2-3
clone_size: -
v_call: TRBV19

cdr3_nt: TGTGCCAGTAGTATCCGGCGGGGGACCTACGAGCAGTACTTC
cdr3_aa: CASSIRRGTYEQYF
d_call: TRBD2
j_call: TRBJ2-7
clone_size: -
v_call: TRBV19

cdr3_nt: TGTGCCAGCAGCTCGGGACTAGCGGGAGATGAGCAGTTCTTC
cdr3_aa: CASSSGLAGDEQFF
d_call: TRBD2
j_call: TRBJ2-1
clone_size: -
v_call: TRBV7-2

cdr3_nt: TGTGCCAGCAGCGGTGGGACTAGCGGGAGGGACCCCAATCTCTACGAGCAGTACTTC
cdr3_aa: CASSGGTSGRDPNLYEQYF
d_call: TRBD2
j_call: TRBJ2-7
clone_size: -
v_call: TRBV7-2

cdr3_nt: TGTGCCAGCAGTGAATCCGGACAGGGGACGGACACCATATATTTT
cdr3_aa: CASSESGQGTDTIYF
d_call: TRBD1
j_call: TRBJ1-3
clone_size: -
v_call: TRBV25-1

cdr3_nt: TGCGCCAGCAGTATTCGACAGGAGTATAGCAATCAGCCCCAGCATTTT
cdr3_aa: CASSIRQEYSNQPQHF
d_call: -
j_call: TRBJ1-5
clone_size: -
v_call: TRBV4-1

cdr3_nt: TGTGCCAGTAGTAATGAGAAATTCCAAGAGACCCAGTACTTC
cdr3_aa: CASSNEKFQETQYF
d_call: -
j_call: TRBJ2-5
clone_size: -
v_call: TRBV19

cdr3_nt: TGTGCCAGCAGCTTGACAGCAGGAACGCAGTATTTT
cdr3_aa: CASSLTAGTQYF
d_call: -
j_call: TRBJ2-3
clone_size: -
v_call: TRBV13

cdr3_nt: TGTGCCAGCAGTCCCGAGACAGGGCATCCCTACGAGCAGTACTTC
cdr3_aa: CASSPETGHPYEQYF
d_call: TRBD1
j_call: TRBJ2-7
clone_size: -
v_call: TRBV2

cdr3_nt: TGTGCCCTAAACCGGGACGGATACAATGAGCAGTTCTTC
cdr3_aa: CALNRDGYNEQFF
d_call: -
j_call: TRBJ2-1
clone_size: -
v_call: TRBV30

cdr3_nt: TGTGCCAGCAGGGGCCCCCGGGACGGAAAAGCTAACTATGGCTACACCTTC
cdr3_aa: CASRGPRDGKANYGYTF
d_call: -
j_call: TRBJ1-2
clone_size: -
v_call: TRBV9

cdr3_nt: TGCACCAGCAGCCAAGAAGTCCGGGATAGGCCTTATAGCAATCAGCCCCAGCATTTT
cdr3_aa: CTSSQEVRDRPYSNQPQHF
d_call: -
j_call: TRBJ1-5
clone_size: -
v_call: TRBV1

cdr3_nt: TGTGCCAGCAGTTACAATAATGAGCAGTTCTTC
cdr3_aa: CASSYNNEQFF
d_call: -
j_call: TRBJ2-1
clone_size: -
v_call: TRBV6-6

cdr3_nt: TGTGCCAGCAGCTCCCCGAAGGGGCAGTACTTC
cdr3_aa: CASSSPKGQYF
d_call: -
j_call: TRBJ2-7
clone_size: -
v_call: TRBV7-9

cdr3_nt: TGTGCCAGTAATCGGGACCCGAACTATGGCTACACCTTC
cdr3_aa: CASNRDPNYGYTF
d_call: -
j_call: TRBJ1-2
clone_size: once
v_call: TRBV19